This T cell receptor (beta chain) was obtained from a study of blood T cell repertoires in COVID-19 (dated by TCRdb to the early 2020s). Study-level background: The collaborator samples originated in the United States, Italy and Spain and spanned the acute and convalescent phases of COVID-19. The prospective study material was composed of cDNA or gDNA derived from T cells, B-cell-depleted T cells, or PBMCs. Where available, HLA class I and class II types were taken from metadata supplied by the sample provider and were not determined by assay-based typing. Subjects who had been exposed to COVID-19, were actively infected with it, or had recovered from it provided the deeply sampled blood TCRbeta repertoires that made up the dataset. The samples were drawn from two sources: the first 160 participants of the ongoing ImmuneRACE study, and 1,254 subjects contributed by 6 global collaborators. A freely available public database, intended as a resource for researchers studying the immune response to SARS-CoV-2, is where the repertoires were released. A de-identified subject ID, COVID-19 status, age in years and sex were almost always included in the sample metadata. General study outcomes and caveats: The quantity of clinical and demographic metadata differed by source and by participant and was supplied without curation.

Regarding this clone: No antigen is known for it. No base qualities exist here, and no much larger clone lies one base off it.

Each collaborating institution followed its own protocols to collect whole blood in K2EDTA tubes. For TCRbeta analysis, collaborators shipped samples as frozen whole blood, isolated PBMCs, or DNA extracted from either of those sample types. Trimmed from V: 11 bases; trimmed from J: 8 bases; junction bases lacking a gene match: 11. The germline V gene specifies MRHNA as CDR1 and SNTAGT as CDR2. From cysteine to phenylalanine, the CDR3 is 13 amino acids long. Only CDR3 DNA is held: 39 bases, read in frame from base 1. TCRbeta CDR3 regions were amplified from genomic DNA by means of the immunoSEQ Assay, a bias-controlled multiplex PCR. Per the original workflow: Within the assay, amplification of reference gene primers was used to estimate how many nucleated cells each sample contained. Sequence reads were collapsed and filtered to measure the absolute abundance of every unique TCRbeta CDR3 rearrangement. For each sample, productive Simpson clonality was calculated by taking the square root of Simpson's diversity index across productive rearrangements. The source is immuneACCESS, and TCRdb retained only in-frame sequences with V and J called. Part of the clones is not carried over; for the studies checked, unresolved V genes explain less than half of this, and the remainder is unexplained. D and trimming come from the DNA, and the V and J calls and clone size come from that table. This sample is represented by more than 110,000 clones; approximately 90% of them were singletons. Together, the top ten hold 2.5% to 3% of the sample.

Sequencing was carried out using peripheral blood. This receptor was taken from a man aged 55 to 70 with active or convalescent COVID-19. The chain is assembled from TRBV6-4 and TRBJ2-3; TRBD2 agrees with 9 junctional bases. The sequenced DNA: TGTGCCGGACGGACTAGCGCCCCTGGTACGCAGTATTTT. The encoded protein is CAGRTSAPGTQYF.